This TCR beta chain originates from a study of T cell changes during pregnancy in multiple sclerosis. V dropped 8 bases and J dropped 1; count of bases not matched to a gene: 3. This CDR3 spans 13 amino acids. Germline CDR1 is SNHLY and CDR2 is FYNNEI. Repertoires were generated with immunoSEQ multiplex PCR, while TCRdb's copy carries only in-frame clones and drops some. The data contain about 70,000 clones, 92% of them singletons. Sequences were derived from CD4+ T cells from peripheral blood mononuclear cells, sampled after pregnancy. The chain links TRBV2 to TRBJ2-7, with TRBD2 identical over 9 bases. The sequence derives from a female donor with multiple sclerosis, enrolled in a pregnancy study. CDR3 bases: TGTGCCAGCTGGACTAGCGATTCCTACGAGCAGTACTTC. It codes for CASWTSDSYEQYF.